This T cell receptor beta chain was sequenced in a study of T cells after posttransplantation cyclophosphamide. Findings and caveats of the study: Later post-transplant blood repertoires were often dominated by donor CD8+ memory clones.

Germline CDR1 is SQVTM and CDR2 is ANQGSEA. V lost 6 bases to trimming and J lost 0 bases; unmatched junction nucleotides: 4. The CDR3 runs to 14 residues. Profiled with immunoSEQ multiplex PCR; TCRdb holds only in-frame clones, not every one. The profile shows 30,000 or so clones, about 93% of them singletons. The naive gate required viable CD3+CD4+ or CD3+CD8+ cells with CCR7+CD45RA+CD45RO-CD95-CD27+CD28+ phenotype. This related bone marrow graft donor gave peripheral blood on the day of marrow donation. To note about this clone: Antigen: not known.

Sequencing was carried out using naive CD4+ T cells sorted from PBMCs. The sequence was obtained from a woman in her fifties or sixties in good health, CMV-negative, and a related stem cell transplant donor. The chain employs TRBV29-1 and TRBJ2-2; TRBD1 matches at 7 bases. The DNA of the CDR3 is TGCAGCGTCTCCGGACAGGCGAACACCGGGGAGCTGTTTTTT. Amino acid sequence: CSVSGQANTGELFF.